Presented here are 19 T cell receptor beta chains from one specimen sequenced in a study of T cell responses to AZD1222 COVID-19 vaccine. Libraries were prepared by immunoSEQ multiplex PCR; TCRdb keeps only in-frame clonotypes and omits some of them. The sample lists tens of thousands of clones; approximately 90% were seen once. This specimen consisted of peripheral blood, obtained on day 0 of AZD1222 vaccination. Receptors originate from an adult in good health.

The V gene is TRBV29-1, the J gene TRBJ1-4; a possible D gene is TRBD1 (6 bases). V gave up 3 bases and J gave up 7 bases, with 12 bases separating them. Germline V gives CDR1 SQVTM, CDR2 ANQGSEA. The CDR3 runs to 13 residues. The CDR3 bases are TGCAGCGTTGATGGGGGAGGGGGTGAAAAACTGTTTTTT. Protein: CSVDGGGGEKLFF.

A few counts support this clone. The V call is TRBV9, the J call TRBJ2-5, with D perhaps TRBD2 (6 bases). The CDR3 consists of 13 residues. Trimming cost V 4 bases and J 5 bases, with 12 bases left between them. CDR1 and CDR2 (germline): SGDLS, YYNGEE. CDR3 region: CASSPTRGETQYF. The CDR3 coding sequence is TGTGCCAGCAGCCCGACTAGAGGGGAGACCCAGTACTTC.

The chain employs TRBV19 and TRBJ2-7; D might be TRBD1 (6 bases). V lost 2 bases to trimming and J lost 5 bases, with 25 bases between them. Germline V gene sequence: CDR1 LNHDA, CDR2 SQIVND (reference sequence). This CDR3 has 18 amino acids. CDR3 amino acids: CASSIFPRDKVLAHEQYF. The CDR3 DNA reads as TGTGCCAGTAGTATATTCCCACGGGACAAAGTTTTGGCCCACGAGCAGTACTTC.

V usage is TRBV20-1 and J usage is TRBJ1-1, with 8 bases fitting TRBD1. This CDR3 has 16 residues. V lost 3 bases, J lost 0 bases, and 9 bases stayed unmatched. Germline CDR1 and CDR2: DFQATT and SNEGSKA (reference sequence). CDR3 sequence (DNA): TGCAGTGCTAGTCGGTGGACAGGGCCCATGAACACTGAAGCTTTCTTT. It encodes CSASRWTGPMNTEAFF.

V and J are TRBV7-8 and TRBJ1-3; 8 bases fit TRBD1. V lost 3 bases and J lost 0; bases outside the gene matches: 4. Looked up from germline, CDR1 is SGHVS and CDR2 is FQNEAQ. This CDR3 region has 16 residues. In DNA, the CDR3 is TGTGCCAGCAGCTTGGACAGGGCAAGCTCTGGAAACACCATATATTTT. Protein: CASSLDRASSGNTIYF.

The chain is built from TRBV5-1 and TRBJ1-4, with D possibly TRBD1 on 5 matching bases. Germline CDR1 SGHRS, CDR2 YFSETQ. Trimming took off 0 bases at V and 4 bases at J, with 7 bases between the two ends. This CDR3 comprises 14 residues. Here the CDR3 reads CASSLAGVNEKLFF. Written as DNA, the CDR3 is TGCGCCAGCAGCTTGGCGGGGGTTAATGAAAAACTGTTTTTT.

The chain couples TRBV10-3 to TRBJ1-1, with D possibly matching TRBD1 (6 bases). CDR1 is ENHRY, CDR2 SYGVKD, per germline. The CDR3 runs 18 residues. Trimming shortened V by 0 bases and J by 4 bases, and 21 bases separated the two germline ends. CDR3 DNA sequence: TGTGCCATCAGTGAGTCAGAGCGACGGGGGGCGGGAGGCACTGAAGCTTTCTTT. Translation: CAISESERRGAGGTEAFF.

This rearrangement joins TRBV5-6 to TRBJ1-3; D call uncertain. The CDR3 runs to 13 residues. V dropped 6 bases and J dropped 0 bases, with 7 bases sitting between them. Germline V gene lookup returns CDR1 SGHDT and CDR2 YYEEEE. In DNA, the CDR3 is TGTGCCAGCATGTTTAGCTCTGGAAACACCATATATTTT. This encodes CASMFSSGNTIYF.

J is TRBJ1-6 and V is TRBV5-1; the D is unclear. This CDR3 spans 14 amino acids. V lost 0 bases to trimming and J lost 9 bases, with 10 bases between them. Germline V gene data show CDR1 as SGHRS and CDR2 as YFSETQ. The CDR3 nucleotides read TGCGCCAGCAGCTTGGAAGGGTTCCTTTCACCCCTCCACTTT. The encoded protein is CASSLEGFLSPLHF.

The chain carries TRBV20-1 and TRBJ1-1, with D possibly TRBD1 on 6 matching bases. Germline V gene lookup returns CDR1 DFQATT and CDR2 SNEGSKA (reference sequence). V lost 3 bases to trimming and J lost 0 bases, with 11 bases between them. CDR3 size: 14 residues. The CDR3 loop reads CSASTGTLNTEAFF. The CDR3 nucleotides are TGCAGTGCTAGTACCGGGACACTGAACACTGAAGCTTTCTTT.

The chain links TRBV6-2 or TRBV6-3 to TRBJ2-5, with D possibly TRBD1 on 6 matching bases. Trimming removed 5 bases from V and 5 bases from J, with 12 bases in between. Germline lookup yields CDR1 MNHEY and CDR2 SVGEGT. The CDR3 totals 13 residues. The chain's CDR3 is CASSTGKGETQYF. The CDR3 coding sequence is TGTGCCAGCAGTACAGGGAAAGGGGAGACCCAGTACTTC.

The rearrangement uses TRBV6-2 or TRBV6-3 and TRBJ2-2; D unclear. V lost 4 bases and J 7 bases, leaving 13 bases between the germline ends. The CDR3 is made up of 14 amino acids. CDR1 MNHEY and CDR2 SVGEGT come from the germline V gene. As DNA, the CDR3 is TGTGCCAGCAGTTTAGGGTCTGGTATCGGGGAGCTGTTTTTT. Translation gives CASSLGSGIGELFF.

This sequence joins TRBV6-5 and TRBJ1-2, with D perhaps matching TRBD1 (5 bases). The germline V gene encodes CDR1 MNHEY and CDR2 SVGAGI. Trimming took 0 bases from V and 4 from J, leaving 12 bases between them. The CDR3 spans 15 residues. In DNA, the CDR3 is TGTGCCAGCAGTTACTCGGAGGGGACCATCTATGGCTACACCTTC. This sequence encodes CASSYSEGTIYGYTF.

The chain links TRBV19 to TRBJ1-2; unclear D gene. The V gene lost 7 bases and the J gene lost 0 bases, with 15 bases spanning the gap. This CDR3 spans 15 amino acids. CDR1 and CDR2 from the germline V gene are LNHDA and SQIVND (reference sequence). CDR3 protein: CASTSNRRTNYGYTF. DNA of the CDR3: TGTGCCAGTACGAGCAATAGGAGGACTAACTATGGCTACACCTTC. The whole variable domain, remainder taken from reference TRBV19 and TRBJ1-2, is DGGITQSPKYLFRKEGQNVTLSCEQNLNHDAMYWYRQDPGQGLRLIYYSQIVNDFQKGDIAEGYSVSREKKESFPLTVTSAQKNPTAFYLCASTSNRRTNYGYTFGSGTRLTVV.

The gene calls are TRBV19 and TRBJ1-5, with D perhaps matching TRBD1 (6 bases). The CDR3 is made up of 15 amino acids. Trimming shortened V by 7 bases and J by 0 bases, and 13 bases separated the two germline ends. Germline V gene lookup returns CDR1 LNHDA and CDR2 SQIVND (reference sequence). The CDR3 bases are TGTGCCAGTACCATACAGGGTATTAGCAATCAGCCCCAGCATTTT. This gives the protein CASTIQGISNQPQHF.

This chain links TRBV11-2 with TRBJ1-2; TRBD1 matches 7 bases. The CDR3 covers 13 residues. The V gene's germline CDR1 is SGHAT and CDR2 FQNNGV. Germline trimming cut 5 bases from V and 5 bases from J; bases unmatched to any gene: 5. The CDR3 sequence: CASSRTGEYGYTF. CDR3 bases: TGTGCCAGCAGCCGAACAGGGGAATATGGCTACACCTTC.

The table lists this clone with a count of one. The rearrangement uses TRBV29-1 and TRBJ1-1, with TRBD1 matching 7 bases. This CDR3 spans 14 amino acids. CDR1 and CDR2 from the germline V gene are SQVTM and ANQGSEA. Losses at the gene ends were 5 bases for V and 1 base for J; bases not matched to a gene: 7. CDR3 residues: CSVSSGGGNTEAFF. The CDR3 DNA follows: TGCAGCGTTTCCTCAGGGGGGGGGAACACTGAAGCTTTCTTT. Variable domain in full (rest from reference TRBV29-1 and TRBJ1-1): SAVISQKPSRDICQRGTSLTIQCQVDSQVTMMFWYRQQPGQSLTLIATANQGSEATYESGFVIDKFPISRPNLTFSTLTVSNMSPEDSSIYLCSVSSGGGNTEAFFGQGTRLTVV.

V gene TRBV9 combines with J gene TRBJ2-1, with TRBD2 identical over 10 bases. Trimming at V came to 0 bases and at J to 2 bases, leaving 2 bases not matched to a gene. This CDR3 has 16 amino acids. CDR1 SGDLS and CDR2 YYNGEE come from the germline V gene. The CDR3 region has the DNA TGTGCCAGCAGCGTAGTCACTAGCGGGGCCTACAATGAGCAGTTCTTC. As protein: CASSVVTSGAYNEQFF.

The chain employs TRBV25-1 and TRBJ1-5; no definite D call. The CDR3 sequence is 12 residues long. Per germline, CDR1 MGHDK and CDR2 SYGVNS. Trimming cost V 6 bases and J 3 bases, with 6 bases left between them. The DNA for the CDR3 is TGTGCCAGCAGAGGCCCCAATCAGCCCCAGCATTTT. It specifies CASRGPNQPQHF. Full variable domain (outside the CDR3, taken from reference TRBV25-1 and TRBJ1-5): EADIYQTPRYLVIGTGKKITLECSQTMGHDKMYWYQQDPGMELHLIHYSYGVNSTEKGDLSSESTVSRIRTEHFPLTLESARPSHTSQYLCASRGPNQPQHFGDGTRLSIL.